One and the same sample provided the 14 T cell receptor beta chains below, sequenced in a study of molecular identifiers for immune sequencing clone quantification. TCRdb independently ran MiXCR on the PCR reads; one entry per CDR3 protein. Of approximately 320,000 distinct CDR3 sequences in the sample, 24% are singletons; the top ten hold 0.65% to 0.75%. Sample: naive CD8+ T cells from blood, with Jurkat cell RNA spiked in. Subset meaning: FACS-sorted CD8+CD4-CCR7+CD45RA+ naive T cells. The receptors come from a human donor in good health. Some libraries in this study had Jurkat cell RNA spiked in.

This clonotype was detected only a few times. This chain links TRBV7-9 with TRBJ2-3; D gene ambiguous. Germline CDR1 SEHNR, CDR2 FQNEAQ (reference sequence). Trimming cost V 8 bases and J 1 base, with 10 bases left between them. CDR3 size: 13 residues. The CDR3 region is CASCYPGTDTQYF. The CDR3 nucleotides are TGTGCCAGCTGCTATCCGGGCACAGATACGCAGTATTTT.

As regards this clonotype: It may be a read error: a sequence one base away is much more abundant. The chain uses TRBV28 and TRBJ2-5; D gene uncertain. The V gene lost 7 bases and the J gene lost 7 bases, with 10 bases spanning the gap. The CDR3 extends over 11 amino acids. In germline, CDR1 is MDHEN, CDR2 SYDVKM. The CDR3 spells CASTADGTQYF. CDR3 coding DNA: TGTGCCAGCACCGCTGACGGGACCCAGTACTTC.

Remarks on this clonotype: A much larger clonotype is one base distant, so this may be a read error. CDR3: CAWSRDWGHGYTF. In DNA form, the CDR3 reads TGTGCCTGGTCTCGGGACTGGGGTCATGGCTACACCTTC. The chain carries TRBV30 and TRBJ1-2; possible D gene TRBD1, 5 bases. This CDR3 is built from 13 residues. The germline V and J ends were trimmed by 5 bases and 6 bases, with 16 bases remaining between them. Germline lookup yields CDR1 GTSNPN and CDR2 SVGIG (reference sequence). Full variable domain (outside the CDR3, taken from reference TRBV30 and TRBJ1-2): SQTIHQWPATLVQPVGSPLSLECTVEGTSNPNLYWYRQAAGRGLQLLFYSVGIGQISSEVPQNLSASRPQDRQFILSSKKLLLSDSGFYLCAWSRDWGHGYTFGSGTRLTVV.

V usage is TRBV12-3 or TRBV12-4 and J usage is TRBJ2-2, with 7 bases that match TRBD1. Trimming took 8 bases from V and 4 from J; bases not matched to a gene: 7. The CDR3 spans 14 residues. The CDR3, as DNA: TGTGCCAGCGCAGGGACAGCGAGCACCGGGGAGCTGTTTTTT. Its protein product is CASAGTASTGELFF.

This clonotype was recorded a few times. The CDR3, as DNA: TGTGCCTGGAGTAGAGGACAGGGGAGGGCCGGGGAGCTGTTTTTT. Translated: CAWSRGQGRAGELFF. The chain recombines TRBV30 with TRBJ2-2; 9 bases fit TRBD1. This CDR3 has 15 amino acids. Germline V lookup: CDR1 GTSNPN, CDR2 SVGIG (reference sequence). V trimming: 2 bases; J trimming: 6 bases; junction bases outside the gene matches: 7.

This clonotype has at least ten counts. The CDR3 coding sequence is TGCGCCAGCAGCTTGGAGTCCCCCGGCGTAGTTGGAGCCGGGGAGCTGTTTTTT. Protein sequence: CASSLESPGVVGAGELFF. This rearrangement joins TRBV5-1 to TRBJ2-2; the D is unclear. CDR1 and CDR2 from the germline V gene are SGHRS and YFSETQ. The V end lost 0 bases, the J end lost 6 bases, and 21 bases lay between the germline ends. The CDR3 is made up of 18 amino acids.

This clonotype has ten or more counts. This sequence joins TRBV29-1 and TRBJ2-7; TRBD2 matches at 10 bases. Trimming cost V 0 bases and J 5 bases; bases outside gene matches: 4. The CDR3 length is 14 residues. Germline CDR1 SQVTM, CDR2 ANQGSEA. The CDR3 DNA is TGCAGCGTTGAAGAGGGGCTAGCGGGAGACGAGCAGTACTTC. This codes for CSVEEGLAGDEQYF.

This clonotype was seen ten or more times. The J gene is TRBJ2-5, the V gene TRBV19, with TRBD1 matching over 8 bases. V dropped 3 bases and J dropped 5; count of bases not matched to a gene: 8. The germline gives CDR1 LNHDA, CDR2 SQIVND (reference sequence). This CDR3 contains 15 residues. The CDR3 here is CASSIPGGLRETQYF. CDR3 nucleotide sequence: TGTGCCAGTAGTATCCCAGGGGGCCTACGGGAGACCCAGTACTTC.

The CDR3 sequence: CASSLRGTVVTEAFF. The DNA for the CDR3 is TGTGCCAGCAGCTTACGTGGGACAGTCGTCACTGAAGCTTTCTTT. The chain has TRBV13 and TRBJ1-1, with TRBD1 matching 7 bases. This CDR3 comprises 15 residues. CDR1 PRHDT and CDR2 FYEKMQ come from the germline V gene (reference sequence). Trimming took 2 bases from V and 4 from J; bases not matched to a gene: 7.

A few counts support this clonotype. The chain carries TRBV7-8 and TRBJ1-4; D may be TRBD1 (6 bases). CDR1 SGHVS and CDR2 FQNEAQ come from the germline V gene. This CDR3 spans 20 amino acids. V was cut by 1 base and J by 3 bases, with 24 bases left in between. The CDR3 reads CASSLVRYREVIQSNEKLFF. The CDR3 nucleotides read TGTGCCAGCAGCTTAGTTCGATACAGGGAGGTTATCCAGTCTAATGAAAAACTGTTTTTT. The variable domain in full, with the rest retrieved from reference TRBV7-8 and TRBJ1-4, is GAGVSQSPRYKVAKRGQDVALRCDPISGHVSLFWYQQALGQGPEFLTYFQNEAQLDKSGLPSDRFFAERPEGSVSTLKIQRTQQEDSAVYLCASSLVRYREVIQSNEKLFFGSGTQLSVL.

V is TRBV6-2 or TRBV6-3 and J is TRBJ2-5; perhaps TRBD2 as D (6 bases). V was clipped by 7 bases and J by 0 bases, with 15 bases between them. CDR3 length equals 15 residues. The germline V gene encodes CDR1 MNHEY and CDR2 SVGEGT. CDR3 bases: TGTGCCAGCACAAAGGGACTCACGTACCAAGAGACCCAGTACTTC. Protein: CASTKGLTYQETQYF.

This clonotype appeared a few times. V usage is TRBV28 and J usage is TRBJ2-7, with TRBD1 identical over 7 bases. V lost 5 bases to trimming and J lost 0 bases; unmatched junction nucleotides: 10. Germline V gene lookup returns CDR1 MDHEN and CDR2 SYDVKM. The CDR3 has 16 residues. The CDR3 region has the DNA TGTGCCAGCAGTGCCACCTCCGGGACAGACTCCTACGAGCAGTACTTC. The encoded protein is CASSATSGTDSYEQYF. The entire variable domain, with the rest obtained from reference TRBV28 and TRBJ2-7, is as follows: DVKVTQSSRYLVKRTGEKVFLECVQDMDHENMFWYRQDPGLGLRLIYFSYDVKMKEKGDIPEGYSVSREKKERFSLILESASTNQTSMYLCASSATSGTDSYEQYFGPGTRLTVT.

This clonotype was observed at least ten times. The rearrangement uses TRBV20-1 and TRBJ2-3; D ambiguous. CDR1 is DFQATT, CDR2 SNEGSKA, per germline (reference sequence). Deletions cut 3 bases from V and 3 bases from J, with 10 bases between. The CDR3 consists of 13 residues. CDR3 in DNA: TGCAGTGCTAGCTTACTTCTGACAGATACGCAGTATTTT. This gives the protein CSASLLLTDTQYF.

This clonotype has more than one count but fewer than ten. The rearrangement joins TRBV27 to TRBJ2-7, with 8 bases matching TRBD1. J lost 5 bases, V lost 3 bases, and 6 bases had no gene match. This CDR3 has 14 amino acids. Germline assignment: CDR1 MNHEY and CDR2 SMNVEV (reference sequence). The CDR3 loop reads CASSFQGALDEQYF. CDR3 coding DNA: TGTGCCAGCAGTTTCCAGGGGGCCCTCGACGAGCAGTACTTC.